This T cell receptor beta chain is from a study of shared clonotypes between healthy human individuals. The wider study: Three plates each covered CD4 naive and memory; CD8 naive two, CD8 memory one.

Several immunoSEQ plates received, in even portions, the genomic DNA of each subset. Assay: immunoSEQ multiplex PCR; the TCRdb copy retains only in-frame clones and omits some. The table shows some 1 million clones, with about 75% occurring only once. Unmatched junction bases numbered 2, after V lost 1 base and J lost 5 bases. CDR3 length: 14 amino acids. Germline lookup yields CDR1 SEHNR and CDR2 FQNEAQ (reference sequence). This clonotype originated in a man between 18 and 29 years old in good health. Sequences were obtained from memory CD4+ T cells sorted from blood. Regarding subset: CD45RA-negative fraction. This sequence joins TRBV7-9 and TRBJ1-1; 9 bases match TRBD1. The CDR3 here is CASSLGTGETEAFF. The CDR3 DNA is TGTGCCAGCAGCTTAGGGACAGGGGAAACTGAAGCTTTCTTT.